These T cell receptor beta chains were read from a single sample in a study of blood T cell repertoires in COVID-19. The protocol was immunoSEQ multiplex PCR, while the TCRdb copy is restricted to in-frame clones and leaves out a portion. Of roughly 240,000 clones in the sample, around 83% are singletons; the top ten hold about 2%. Sequencing was performed on peripheral blood. The source of these receptors is a man aged 40-50 years who had recovered from COVID-19. CDR3s include the opening cysteine and the closing phenylalanine or tryptophan. D genes are given only for firm matches. Clone sizes are given selectively: once, few, many, or a class where the clone is expanded.

d_call	j_call	clone_size	v_call	cdr3_aa	cdr3_nt
.	TRBJ1-2	.	TRBV19	CASSREGTKGGYTF	TGTGCCAGTAGCCGAGAGGGGACAAAGGGTGGCTACACCTTC
.	TRBJ1-2	.	TRBV7-2	CASSLEVPGGYTF	TGTGCCAGCAGCTTAGAGGTTCCGGGAGGCTACACCTTC
.	TRBJ1-1	.	TRBV11-3	CASSPYSMEGEAFF	TGTGCCAGCAGCCCCTACAGTATGGAGGGTGAAGCTTTCTTT
.	TRBJ2-3	.	TRBV9	CASSVRGNTDTQYF	TGTGCCAGCAGCGTCCGGGGTAACACAGATACGCAGTATTTT
TRBD2	TRBJ2-2	.	TRBV19	CASSGWTSGDRELFF	TGTGCCAGTAGCGGGTGGACTAGCGGGGACCGGGAGCTGTTTTTT
.	TRBJ1-2	.	TRBV29-1	CSVHREKINYGYTF	TGCAGCGTGCACCGGGAGAAGATTAACTATGGCTACACCTTC
TRBD1	TRBJ1-2	.	TRBV4-2	CASSQESGTGSYGYTF	TGTGCCAGCAGCCAAGAGTCCGGGACAGGGTCTTATGGCTACACCTTC
.	TRBJ2-7	.	TRBV30	CAWSVLSWREQYF	TGTGCCTGGAGTGTACTTTCGTGGCGGGAGCAGTACTTC
TRBD1	TRBJ2-7	.	TRBV19	CASSRTGLDYEQYF	TGTGCCAGTAGCCGGACAGGGCTGGACTACGAGCAGTACTTC
.	TRBJ2-5	.	TRBV6-5	CASTDSLAPQETQYF	TGTGCCAGCACAGACAGCCTCGCCCCCCAAGAGACCCAGTACTTC
.	TRBJ1-1	few	TRBV29-1	CSGQNTEAFF	TGCAGCGGGCAAAACACTGAAGCTTTCTTT
.	TRBJ1-5	.	TRBV6-2/TRBV6-3	CASSYRGAGNQPQHF	TGTGCCAGCAGTTACCGGGGGGCAGGCAATCAGCCCCAGCATTTT
.	TRBJ1-1	.	TRBV5-1	CASSLDSNTEAFF	TGCGCCAGCAGCTTGGACTCAAACACTGAAGCTTTCTTT
TRBD2	TRBJ2-5	.	TRBV5-1	CASSSGLALETQYF	TGCGCCAGCAGCTCTGGACTAGCTCTCGAGACCCAGTACTTC
.	TRBJ1-5	.	TRBV30	CAWSPQGDQPQHF	TGTGCCTGGAGCCCACAGGGTGATCAGCCCCAGCATTTT
.	TRBJ2-1	.	TRBV6-2/TRBV6-3	CASSPLYNEQFF	TGTGCCAGCAGTCCCCTATACAATGAGCAGTTCTTC
.	TRBJ2-2	.	TRBV7-2	CASSSGGKTGELFF	TGTGCCAGCAGCTCAGGGGGGAAGACCGGGGAGCTGTTTTTT
TRBD1	TRBJ2-1	.	TRBV4-1	CASSQEETGGYNEQFF	TGCGCCAGCAGCCAAGAGGAGACAGGGGGATACAATGAGCAGTTCTTC
TRBD2	TRBJ2-1	once	TRBV7-2	CASSSTRGDGFF	TGTGCCAGCAGCTCGACTCGGGGGGACGGGTTCTTC
TRBD1	TRBJ1-2	few	TRBV11-3	CASSSTGIYGYTF	TGTGCCAGCAGCTCGACAGGGATCTATGGCTACACCTTC
TRBD1	TRBJ1-1	.	TRBV11-2	CASSPLDRENTEAFF	TGTGCCAGCAGCCCCCTAGACAGGGAGAACACTGAAGCTTTCTTT
.	TRBJ1-1	.	TRBV19	CASSREDTEAFF	TGTGCCAGTAGTAGGGAGGACACTGAAGCTTTCTTT
.	TRBJ1-2	.	TRBV3-1/TRBV3-2	CASSHPAAGSLSGYTF	TGTGCCAGCAGCCATCCGGCTGCGGGGAGCCTCTCCGGCTACACCTTC
.	TRBJ2-7	.	TRBV3-1/TRBV3-2	CASSQDGGFSYEQYF	TGTGCCAGCAGCCAAGATGGCGGCTTTTCCTACGAGCAGTACTTC
TRBD2	TRBJ2-5	.	TRBV3-1/TRBV3-2	CASSPLGRGGRAPSGQTQYF	TGTGCCAGCAGCCCCTTAGGTCGGGGCGGGAGGGCACCCTCCGGCCAGACCCAGTACTTC
.	TRBJ1-5	.	TRBV6-5	CAGYRRCQPQHF	TGTGCCGGTTACAGGCGCTGTCAGCCCCAGCATTTT
.	TRBJ2-5	.	TRBV29-1	CSGRQGVRQETQYF	TGCAGCGGGAGACAAGGGGTCCGACAAGAGACCCAGTACTTC
TRBD1	TRBJ2-7	.	TRBV13	CASSPRDRGTEQYF	TGTGCCAGCAGCCCCCGGGACAGGGGAACCGAGCAGTACTTC
TRBD2	TRBJ2-3	few	TRBV5-6	CASSRRTSGADTQYF	TGTGCCAGCAGCAGAAGGACTAGCGGAGCAGATACGCAGTATTTT
.	TRBJ1-6	.	TRBV5-4	CASSSKESYNSPLHF	TGTGCCAGCAGCTCGAAAGAGTCCTATAATTCACCCCTCCACTTT
.	TRBJ1-1	.	TRBV10-3	CATRDTYTEAFF	TGTGCCACCCGGGACACCTACACTGAAGCTTTCTTT
TRBD2	TRBJ2-7	.	TRBV9	CASSPGLAGPYEQYF	TGTGCCAGCAGCCCGGGACTAGCGGGACCATACGAGCAGTACTTC
TRBD1	TRBJ2-5	.	TRBV4-3	CASSLRQGQETQYF	TGCGCCAGCAGCCTTAGACAGGGGCAAGAGACCCAGTACTTC
TRBD2	TRBJ2-7	many	TRBV6-4	CASSEITSGGLYEQYF	TGTGCCAGCAGTGAGATTACTAGCGGGGGCCTTTACGAGCAGTACTTC
TRBD1	TRBJ2-2	.	TRBV6-2/TRBV6-3	CASSYFRDSITGELFF	TGTGCCAGCAGTTACTTCCGGGACAGCATCACCGGGGAGCTGTTTTTT
TRBD2	TRBJ2-3	once	TRBV13	CASSFSPGLAGAGTDTQYF	TGTGCCAGCAGCTTTTCCCCCGGACTAGCGGGGGCCGGCACAGATACGCAGTATTTT
.	TRBJ2-5	.	TRBV2	CASNEGLGKTQYF	TGTGCCAGCAACGAAGGGCTCGGGAAGACCCAGTACTTC
TRBD2	TRBJ2-3	.	TRBV19	CASSSGLAGGLTDTQYF	TGTGCCAGTAGTTCGGGACTAGCGGGAGGACTCACAGATACGCAGTATTTT
.	TRBJ2-7	.	TRBV6-5	CASSSQAGTLTYEQYF	TGTGCCAGCAGTTCTCAGGCCGGGACTCTTACCTACGAGCAGTACTTC
.	TRBJ2-7	.	TRBV2	CASSEPTGVGFYEQYF	TGTGCCAGCAGTGAACCGACGGGGGTCGGGTTTTACGAGCAGTACTTC
.	TRBJ2-5	.	TRBV3-1/TRBV3-2	CASRQGSSGETQYF	TGTGCCAGCAGACAGGGTTCGTCCGGGGAGACCCAGTACTTC
TRBD2	TRBJ2-7	.	TRBV2	CASSDSGGVCF	TGTGCCAGCAGTGACAGCGGGGGCGTTTGTTTC
.	TRBJ1-2	.	TRBV19	CASSIQKGSGGYTF	TGTGCCAGTAGTATTCAAAAGGGATCGGGAGGCTACACCTTC
.	TRBJ2-3	.	TRBV6-5	CASSYGSKDTQYF	TGTGCCAGCAGTTACGGGAGTAAGGATACGCAGTATTTT